This T cell receptor beta chain comes out of a study of T cell responses to AZD1222 COVID-19 vaccine. Trimming took 0 bases from V and 4 from J, leaving 7 bases between them. The CDR3 spans 14 residues. The germline V gene has CDR1 MNHEY and CDR2 SVGAGI. About this clone: Its target is unknown.

Only in-frame clones appear in the TCRdb table, and some are missing; sequencing was by immunoSEQ multiplex PCR. The table records roughly 140,000 clones, approximately 91% of them present only once. Study observations and caveats: Spike-wide coverage was observed for vaccine-associated CD4 TCRs, with dominant responses at 160-218 and 743-854. The donors showed a predominance of white British ancestry and of females, with possible underestimation of clonal diversity. It was only after the peak T cell response that any repertoires were sampled.

This clonotype originated in an adult who received the AZD1222 COVID-19 vaccine. Here the sequenced sample was peripheral blood, taken 28 days after the second AZD1222 dose. This chain links TRBV6-5 with TRBJ1-5, with no clear D. DNA of the CDR3: TGTGCCAGCAGTTACTCGGGGAGAAATCAGCCCCAGCATTTT. Amino acid sequence: CASSYSGRNQPQHF.